The 17 T cell receptor beta chains presented below share a single source sample, sequenced in a study of T cell repertoires in cytomegalovirus infection (dated by TCRdb to the late 2010s). The intended sense of this specimen's treatment or condition label: in vitro stimulation with specific CMV peptide epitopes to enrich CMV-specific T cells. The antigens of these receptors remain unknown. Instrument on record: Illumina HiSeq 1500. TCRdb reprocessing: public reads trimmed at Q25 with fastp, clones called with MiXCR, in-frame beta chains kept. Under each unique CDR3 protein, matching rows form one entry showing the most common genes and DNA. The sample table lists hundreds of thousands of distinct CDR3 sequences, around 29% of them with a count of one. The ten top clones hold about 20% of the sample. This specimen was cultured PBMCs, taken from culture after CMV antigen stimulation. These receptors were collected from a human donor in good health (CMV status not recorded). Some clones in this sample may be carry-over from other donors' samples.

In nucleotides, the CDR3 is TGCGCCAGCAGCTCCTCCCGATACACAGATACGCAGTATTTT. It is translated as CASSSSRYTDTQYF. V usage is TRBV5-1 and J usage is TRBJ2-3, with D uncertain. Germline CDR1 SGHRS, CDR2 YFSETQ. Trimming took off 3 bases at V and 2 bases at J, with 10 bases between the two ends. The CDR3 is made up of 14 amino acids.

Only a few counts were recorded for this clonotype. V and J are TRBV20-1 and TRBJ2-5; D is perhaps TRBD1 (6 bases). Germline V CDR1 and CDR2: DFQATT, SNEGSKA (reference sequence). With 4 bases removed from V and 1 base from J, the gap between germline ends came to 13 bases. The CDR3 runs 14 residues. In DNA, the CDR3 is TGCAGTGCTACCATTACAGGGACCCAAGAGACCCAGTACTTC. It specifies CSATITGTQETQYF.

This clonotype was observed a few times. The genes are TRBV12-5 and TRBJ1-1; no definite D call. The V end lost 4 bases, the J end lost 1 base, and 4 bases lay between the germline ends. Germline V CDR1 and CDR2: LGHNT, FRNRAP. This CDR3 region has 12 residues. The CDR3 loop is CASGYSNTEAFF. In nucleotides, the CDR3 is TGTGCTAGTGGTTACTCGAACACTGAAGCTTTCTTT.

The CDR3 DNA reads TGTGCCAGCAGTCCTCGGACAGGATATTCACCCCTCCACTTT. Translating gives CASSPRTGYSPLHF. V usage is TRBV28 and J usage is TRBJ1-6; TRBD1 agrees at 7 bases. The ends lost 5 bases at V and 8 bases at J; junction bases unmatched: 6. Per the germline V gene, CDR1 is MDHEN and CDR2 is SYDVKM. This CDR3 comprises 14 residues. The entire variable domain, with the rest obtained from reference TRBV28 and TRBJ1-6, is as follows: DVKVTQSSRYLVKRTGEKVFLECVQDMDHENMFWYRQDPGLGLRLIYFSYDVKMKEKGDIPEGYSVSREKKERFSLILESASTNQTSMYLCASSPRTGYSPLHFGNGTRLTVT.

The CDR3 spells CASSQDDGQRMVDTQYF. CDR3 bases: TGTGCCAGCAGCCAAGATGATGGACAGAGGATGGTAGATACGCAGTATTTT. This chain joins TRBV3-1 and TRBJ2-3, with D maybe TRBD1 (6 bases). CDR1 is LGHDT, CDR2 YNNKEL, per germline (reference sequence). V lost 0 bases to trimming and J lost 5 bases, with 18 bases between them. The CDR3 runs 17 residues.

Only one count was recorded for this clonotype. The chain employs TRBV28 and TRBJ2-1, with 16 bases matching TRBD2. Germline-derived CDR1 and CDR2 are MDHEN and SYDVKM. The V gene end was trimmed by 4 bases and the J gene end by 0 bases; junction bases not matched to a gene: 3. The CDR3 contains 18 residues. Written as DNA, the CDR3 is TGTGCCAGCAGTTACGGGACTAGCGGGAGGGGCTCCTACAATGAGCAGTTCTTC. Amino acids: CASSYGTSGRGSYNEQFF.

The J gene is TRBJ1-1, the V gene TRBV11-2; 9 bases are a match to TRBD1. CDR1 is SGHAT and CDR2 is FQNNGV in the germline V gene. The CDR3 sequence is 16 residues long. V was pared by 4 bases and J by 4 bases, with 10 bases of the junction left unmatched. Here the CDR3 reads CASSSRTGVVGTEAFF. CDR3 nucleotides: TGTGCCAGCAGCTCCCGGACAGGGGTGGTCGGCACTGAAGCTTTCTTT. Together with reference TRBV11-2 and TRBJ1-1, the CDR3 gives the full variable domain: EAGVAQSPRYKIIEKRQSVAFWCNPISGHATLYWYQQILGQGPKLLIQFQNNGVVDDSQLPKDRFSAERLKGVDSTLKIQPAKLEDSAVYLCASSSRTGVVGTEAFFGQGTRLTVV.

The genes are TRBV20-1 and TRBJ2-5, with D maybe TRBD2 (5 bases). Germline loops: CDR1 DFQATT, CDR2 SNEGSKA (reference sequence). There are 11 residues in the CDR3. V was shortened by 7 bases and J by 1 base, with 7 bases between the two germline ends. In nucleotides, the CDR3 is TGCAGTGGGGAGTCCCAAGAGACCCAGTACTTC. It encodes CSGESQETQYF.

The gene calls are TRBV19 and TRBJ2-1; D tentatively fits TRBD1 or TRBD2 (5 bases each). CDR3 size: 14 residues. Trimming took off 9 bases at V and 7 bases at J, with 19 bases between the two ends. Germline V gene data show CDR1 as LNHDA and CDR2 as SQIVND (reference sequence). In nucleotides, the CDR3 is TGTGCCAGCGCCCGGGGCCGACTTGGAAATGAGCAGTTCTTC. It is translated as CASARGRLGNEQFF.

The chain couples TRBV20-1 to TRBJ2-7; 9 nucleotides match TRBD2. The J segment lost 6 bases and the V segment lost 0 bases, leaving 21 bases of the junction unmatched. The CDR3 is 19 amino acids. Germline V gene sequence: CDR1 DFQATT, CDR2 SNEGSKA (reference sequence). The CDR3 DNA reads TGCAGTGCTAGAGATGGGCGGCGGGAGGGTTGGCGGATTATTTCCGAGCAGTACTTC. This codes for CSARDGRREGWRIISEQYF.

The rearrangement links TRBV28 to TRBJ2-3; 14 nucleotides align to TRBD2. Per germline, CDR1 MDHEN and CDR2 SYDVKM. CDR3 length equals 18 residues. The V segment lost 6 bases and the J segment 3 bases; nucleotides outside the gene matches: 11. The CDR3 DNA sequence: TGTGCCAGCAGCCTCGGGACTAGCGGGAGTGTGACGACAGATACGCAGTATTTT. Encoded protein: CASSLGTSGSVTTDTQYF.

In DNA, the CDR3 is TGTGCCAGCAGCTCAAACAGAAACACTGAAGCTTTCTTT. This sequence encodes CASSSNRNTEAFF. The rearrangement uses TRBV7-8 and TRBJ1-1, with no clear D. Per the germline V gene, CDR1 is SGHVS and CDR2 is FQNEAQ. The CDR3 loop spans 13 amino acids. The V end lost 4 bases, the J end lost 2 bases, and 8 bases lay between the germline ends.

This clonotype has a handful of counts. The chain employs TRBV6-1 and TRBJ1-2; 8 bases agree with TRBD1. V lost 3 bases and J lost 7; bases outside the gene matches: 10. Germline CDR1 MNHNS, CDR2 SASEGT. There are 15 residues in the CDR3. CDR3 sequence (DNA): TGTGCCAGCAGTGACCTGGGCCAGGGGGCTGGTGGCTACACCTTC. Translated, it gives CASSDLGQGAGGYTF.

This clonotype was counted ten times or more. The chain employs TRBV7-8 and TRBJ1-2; D not certain. CDR3 size: 15 residues. Trimming pared 4 bases from V and 8 bases from J, leaving 20 bases between. Germline lookup yields CDR1 SGHVS and CDR2 FQNEAQ. CDR3 sequence: CASSSWRGPNPGYTF. DNA of the CDR3: TGTGCCAGCAGCTCCTGGCGAGGGCCCAACCCCGGCTACACCTTC. Full variable domain (remainder filled in from reference TRBV7-8 and TRBJ1-2): GAGVSQSPRYKVAKRGQDVALRCDPISGHVSLFWYQQALGQGPEFLTYFQNEAQLDKSGLPSDRFFAERPEGSVSTLKIQRTQQEDSAVYLCASSSWRGPNPGYTFGSGTRLTVV.

This clonotype was found a few times. CDR3 loop: CATWTGDYNSPLHF. CDR3 DNA: TGTGCCACGTGGACAGGGGATTATAATTCACCCCTCCACTTT. The chain carries TRBV10-3 and TRBJ1-6; 9 bases line up with TRBD1. CDR3 size: 14 residues. The germline gives CDR1 ENHRY, CDR2 SYGVKD. V gave up 10 bases and J gave up 4 bases; unmatched junction bases: 5.

In this sample, this clonotype turned up a few times. The CDR3 region has the DNA TGTGCCACCGAGGCACCGAACACCGGGGAGCTGTTTTTT. Translating it yields CATEAPNTGELFF. V is TRBV19 and J is TRBJ2-2; D is ambiguous. Trimming stripped 10 bases from V and 0 bases from J, with 9 bases between. CDR3 length: 13 residues. Per the germline V gene, CDR1 is LNHDA and CDR2 is SQIVND (reference sequence).

The chain has TRBV29-1 and TRBJ1-1; D uncertain. Germline V CDR1 and CDR2: SQVTM, ANQGSEA. The ends were cut back, 5 bases at V and 2 bases at J, with 15 bases in the middle. The CDR3 extends over 14 amino acids. The DNA for the CDR3 is TGCAGCGTTACCTCAAAGCTCTCCAACACTGAAGCTTTCTTT. Protein: CSVTSKLSNTEAFF.